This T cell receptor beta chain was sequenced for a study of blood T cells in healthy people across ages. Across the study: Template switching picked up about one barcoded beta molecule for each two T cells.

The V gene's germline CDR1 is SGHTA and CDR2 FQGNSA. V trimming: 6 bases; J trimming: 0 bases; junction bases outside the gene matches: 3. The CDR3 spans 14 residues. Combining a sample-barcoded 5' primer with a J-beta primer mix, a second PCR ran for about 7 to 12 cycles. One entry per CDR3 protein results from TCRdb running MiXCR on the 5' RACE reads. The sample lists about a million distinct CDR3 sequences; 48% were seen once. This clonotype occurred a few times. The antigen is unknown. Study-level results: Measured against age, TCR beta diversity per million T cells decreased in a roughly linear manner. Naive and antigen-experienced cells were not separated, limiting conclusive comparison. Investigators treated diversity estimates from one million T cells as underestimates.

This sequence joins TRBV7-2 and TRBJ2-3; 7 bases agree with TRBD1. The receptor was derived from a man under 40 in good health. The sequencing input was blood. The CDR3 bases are TGTGCCAGCAGAGAACAGGGGAGCACAGATACGCAGTATTTT. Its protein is CASREQGSTDTQYF.